This T cell receptor beta chain emerged from a study of shared clonotypes between healthy human individuals. The germline V gene has CDR1 GTSNPN and CDR2 SVGIG (reference sequence). The CDR3 is 14 residues long. Unmatched junction bases numbered 5, after V lost 0 bases and J lost 5 bases. In this sample, this clone turned up once. What it binds is not known. Distinct nucleotide sequences in the sample also encode this CDR3. Study-level findings and limits: It was observed that about 5% of naive CD4 clonotypes were shared across a few donors.

Each subset's genomic DNA was split evenly across several immunoSEQ plates. Per sorted-subset replicate PCR, input was roughly 200 ng DNA, representing about 32,000 T cell genomes. The data were produced by immunoSEQ multiplex PCR, yet TCRdb's version contains in-frame clones alone and is incomplete. The sample consists of about 2 million clones, about 95% of them appearing once. Naive CD8 cells lacked CD45RO and underwent positive selection for CCR7, leaving out terminally differentiated effector memory CD45RA+ cells. Donors, healthy HIV-negative adults, lacked recent acute infections or vaccinations.

The material sequenced was naive CD8+ T cells sorted from blood. This TCR derives from a man in his late teens or twenties in good health. The rearrangement joins TRBV30 to TRBJ2-5; 8 nucleotides line up with TRBD1. CDR3 in amino acids: CAWSVGQGAETQYF. As DNA, the CDR3 is TGTGCCTGGAGTGTGGGTCAGGGGGCCGAGACCCAGTACTTC.